The rows below give T cell receptor beta chains drawn from one sample of a study of control samples from healthy donors and cancer patients. Sequencing used immunoSEQ multiplex PCR; TCRdb keeps in-frame clones, though not all of them. The sample lists around 170,000 clones; 70% to 90% were seen once. Sequencing input: blood. These receptors were obtained from a woman in her twenties or thirties in good health. The CDR3 runs from the conserved cysteine through the conserved F or W. A D gene is named only where the DNA matches it firmly. Clone size is shown for a subset of rows, as once, few, many or a class of expanded clone.

d_gene	abundance	v_gene	j_gene	CDR3aa	CDR3nt
NA	NA	TRBV11-3	TRBJ2-1	CASSPGTSSYNEQFF	TGTGCCAGCAGCCCCGGGACAAGCTCCTACAATGAGCAGTTCTTC
NA	NA	TRBV10-3	TRBJ1-6	CAIKGDNNSPLHF	TGTGCCATCAAAGGGGATAATAATTCACCCCTCCACTTT
NA	once	TRBV5-1	TRBJ2-3	CASSLLGLSTDTQYF	TGCGCCAGCAGCTTGTTGGGACTCAGCACAGATACGCAGTATTTT
TRBD1	few	TRBV27	TRBJ1-1	CASSPWTGKEEAFF	TGTGCCAGCAGTCCCTGGACAGGCAAAGAGGAAGCTTTCTTT
TRBD1	NA	TRBV7-9	TRBJ1-3	CASWGQGHTGNTIYF	TGTGCCAGCTGGGGACAGGGGCACACTGGAAACACCATATATTTT
NA	NA	TRBV23-1	TRBJ1-5	CASSPYRGQLTHQPQHF	TGCGCCAGCAGTCCCTACCGGGGACAATTGACTCATCAGCCCCAGCATTTT
NA	NA	TRBV3-1/TRBV3-2	TRBJ2-5	CASSLARETQYF	TGTGCCAGCAGCCTCGCTCGAGAGACCCAGTACTTC
NA	NA	TRBV21-1	TRBJ2-3	CASSFRDGGKGDTQYF	TGTGCCAGCAGCTTCCGGGACGGGGGCAAAGGAGATACGCAGTATTTT
NA	few	TRBV5-1	TRBJ2-2	CASSLAVPPGELFF	TGCGCCAGCAGCTTGGCCGTCCCACCCGGGGAGCTGTTTTTT
NA	NA	TRBV19	TRBJ2-5	CASSITGRETQYF	TGTGCCAGTAGTATTACGGGGAGAGAGACCCAGTACTTC
NA	few	TRBV6-6	TRBJ1-1	CASTLRETEAFF	TGTGCCAGTACTCTAAGGGAGACTGAAGCTTTCTTT
NA	NA	TRBV13	TRBJ2-1	CASGSGISYNEQFF	TGTGCCAGCGGATCTGGAATCTCCTACAATGAGCAGTTCTTC
NA	once	TRBV9	TRBJ1-6	CASSTGASPLHF	TGTGCCAGCAGTACGGGGGCCTCACCCCTCCACTTT
NA	NA	TRBV5-4	TRBJ2-3	CASSSHWADTQYF	TGTGCCAGCAGCTCCCACTGGGCAGATACGCAGTATTTT
TRBD1	NA	TRBV29-1	TRBJ2-6	CSALGGRNRRSGANVLTF	TGCAGCGCGCTAGGGGGCCGGAATCGGCGTTCAGGGGCCAACGTCCTGACTTTC
NA	NA	TRBV10-3	TRBJ2-3	CAIRKDSYTDTQYF	TGTGCCATCAGGAAGGACTCTTACACAGATACGCAGTATTTT
NA	NA	TRBV6-2/TRBV6-3	TRBJ2-1	CASSYSMQLQQFF	TGTGCCAGCAGTTACTCGATGCAGTTACAGCAGTTCTTC
TRBD2	NA	TRBV7-9	TRBJ2-7	CASSSTSRYEQYF	TGTGCCAGCAGCTCGACTAGCCGCTACGAGCAGTACTTC
TRBD1	few	TRBV7-9	TRBJ1-2	CASSSGQGAPTF	TGTGCCAGCAGCTCGGGACAGGGGGCGCCCACCTTC
NA	NA	TRBV14	TRBJ1-2	CASSPYRVYGYTF	TGTGCCAGCAGCCCTTACAGGGTGTATGGCTACACCTTC
NA	NA	TRBV9	TRBJ2-1	CASSVTSRDNEQFF	TGTGCCAGCAGCGTAACTAGCCGGGACAATGAGCAGTTCTTC
TRBD1	NA	TRBV10-2	TRBJ1-1	CASTPGTGADGTEAFF	TGCGCCAGCACCCCCGGGACAGGGGCGGATGGCACTGAAGCTTTCTTT
NA	few	TRBV19	TRBJ1-2	CASRQGGHGYTF	TGTGCCAGCAGGCAGGGTGGGCATGGCTACACCTTC
NA	NA	TRBV6-6	TRBJ2-5	CASSDEETQYF	TGTGCCAGCAGCGACGAAGAGACCCAGTACTTC
NA	NA	TRBV12-3/TRBV12-4	TRBJ2-5	CASRIQETQYF	TGTGCCAGCAGGATCCAAGAGACCCAGTACTTC
NA	NA	TRBV2	TRBJ1-4	CASQRDEKLFF	TGTGCCAGCCAGCGGGATGAAAAACTGTTTTTT
NA	NA	TRBV6-5	TRBJ1-2	CASTYLYGYTF	TGTGCCAGCACCTACCTTTATGGCTACACCTTC
NA	NA	TRBV30	TRBJ2-1	CAWSGLGAGEQFF	TGTGCCTGGAGTGGACTGGGGGCCGGTGAGCAGTTCTTC
NA	NA	TRBV7-2	TRBJ2-7	CASSAVVSYEQYF	TGTGCCAGCAGCGCGGTGGTCTCCTACGAGCAGTACTTC
NA	NA	TRBV5-1	TRBJ2-1	CASSLSTWYNEQFF	TGCGCCAGCAGCTTATCCACTTGGTACAATGAGCAGTTCTTC
NA	once	TRBV5-4	TRBJ2-5	CASGRAETQYF	TGTGCCAGCGGCCGGGCGGAGACCCAGTACTTC
NA	NA	TRBV2	TRBJ2-7	CASSQSGSEQYF	TGTGCCAGCAGTCAATCGGGGTCCGAGCAGTACTTC
NA	NA	TRBV6-9	TRBJ1-1	CASGTPGRGTEAFF	TGTGCCAGCGGGACCCCAGGGAGGGGCACTGAAGCTTTCTTT
NA	NA	TRBV4-1	TRBJ1-1	CASSQDRVNTEAFF	TGCGCCAGCAGCCAAGACAGGGTGAACACTGAAGCTTTCTTT
NA	NA	TRBV30	TRBJ2-2	CASTRTLNTGELFF	TGTGCCTCAACTAGGACTTTGAACACCGGGGAGCTGTTTTTT
NA	once	TRBV3-1/TRBV3-2	TRBJ2-7	CASSQTLAGEQYF	TGTGCCAGCAGCCAAACCCTCGCGGGCGAGCAGTACTTC
NA	NA	TRBV6-1	TRBJ1-2	CASSEARGGYTF	TGTGCCAGCAGTGAAGCAAGGGGCGGCTACACCTTC